This T cell receptor beta chain was profiled in a study of T cells in localized non-small cell lung cancer. Notes on the study in general: Adjacent lung was found to contain a median around 58 of the top 100 tumor clones. Sequencing, confined to only one tumor region, leaves heterogeneity possible. Uninvolved adjacent lung had the highest recorded T cell clonality, with tumor below it. The study linked higher blood T cell density to longer overall survival.

CDR3 length: 15 amino acids. V lost 2 bases and J lost 5; bases outside the gene matches: 7. The V gene's germline CDR1 is MNHNY and CDR2 SVGAGI (reference sequence). About this clone itself: Its antigen is not known.

Measured with immunoSEQ multiplex PCR; TCRdb has only the in-frame clones, and not every one. The sample includes over 10,000 clones, more than 70% seen only once; the top ten take 20% to 25%. The receptor was isolated from a male donor older than 55 with stage I lung adenocarcinoma. The chain combines TRBV6-6 with TRBJ1-1, with TRBD1 matching over 8 bases. Specimen: peripheral blood, collected before any cancer treatment. CDR3 in amino acids: CASSYNDRGGTEAFF. In DNA, the CDR3 is TGTGCCAGCAGTTACAATGACAGGGGTGGGACTGAAGCTTTCTTT.